This T cell receptor (beta chain) was sequenced during a study of a mutant IDH1 vaccine in newly diagnosed glioma. Study summary: Eight vaccinations went to patients in weeks 1, 3, 5, 7, 11, 15, 19, 23.

Points on this clone: Its antigen is still unknown.

General study findings and limits: Across multiple MHC alleles, 93.3% of patients had vaccine-induced responses.

Libraries were prepared by immunoSEQ multiplex PCR; TCRdb keeps only in-frame clonotypes and omits some of them. Found here are 50,000 to 65,000 clones, 91% of them singletons; the top ten hold over 2%. V was cut by 3 bases and J by 5 bases, with 16 bases left in between. Germline assignment: CDR1 LNHDA and CDR2 SQIVND (reference sequence). The length of the CDR3 is 15 residues. Time point specified: week 11, during vaccination. Doses comprised 300 ug of mutant IDH1 20-mer peptide each, plus topical imiquimod. In every donor, the tumor was a new WHO grade 3 or 4 IDH1-mutant, ATRX-lost astrocytoma. The rearrangement uses TRBV19 and TRBJ1-2, with D possibly TRBD1 on 6 matching bases. The sequencing used PBMCs, collected from a glioma patient whose treatment included an IDH1 peptide vaccine. The receptor's source is a man in his fifties with glioma. CDR3 in amino acids: CASSMGEGGVYGYTF. Written as DNA, the CDR3 is TGTGCCAGTAGTATGGGTGAAGGGGGAGTTTATGGCTACACCTTC.